The 26 T cell receptor beta chains reported below all come from one sample, sequenced in a study of shared clonotypes between healthy human individuals. CD45RO-negative CD8 cells positively selected for CCR7 made up the naive population, which excluded terminally differentiated effector memory CD45RA+ cells. TCRdb keeps only in-frame clones here, not all; method: immunoSEQ multiplex PCR. The sample shows more than 2 million clones, over 85% of them seen only once. The material sequenced was naive CD8+ T cells from PBMCs. The receptor set was obtained from a man aged 18 to 30 in good health. Some clones in this sample may be carry-over from other donors' samples.

V gene TRBV6-5 combines with J gene TRBJ1-1; TRBD1 is a possible D gene (5 bases). Trimming shortened V by 2 bases and J by 3 bases, and 10 bases separated the two germline ends. Germline assignment: CDR1 MNHEY and CDR2 SVGAGI. The CDR3 has 14 amino acids. The CDR3 nucleotides are TGTGCCAGCAGTTACAGGGGAGGGTACACTGAAGCTTTCTTT. Its protein is CASSYRGGYTEAFF.

For this clone: In the same sample, other DNA sequences code for this CDR3. V usage is TRBV7-9 and J usage is TRBJ2-7; D gene unclear. CDR1 is SEHNR, CDR2 FQNEAQ, per germline (reference sequence). Trimming shortened V by 1 base and J by 6 bases, and 10 bases separated the two germline ends. This CDR3 contains 13 residues. As DNA, the CDR3 is TGTGCCAGCAGCTTAGGCGATTCTCCCGAGCAGTACTTC. Residues: CASSLGDSPEQYF.

This chain joins TRBV9 and TRBJ1-5, with 10 bases fitting TRBD1. The J segment lost 6 bases and the V segment lost 4 bases, leaving 7 bases of the junction unmatched. Germline assignment: CDR1 SGDLS and CDR2 YYNGEE. The CDR3 length is 15 residues. The CDR3 DNA sequence: TGTGCCAGCAGCTCCGGGACAGGGGTCGTTCAGCCCCAGCATTTT. Amino acid sequence: CASSSGTGVVQPQHF. Drawing the rest from reference TRBV9 and TRBJ1-5, the complete variable domain is DSGVTQTPKHLITATGQRVTLRCSPRSGDLSVYWYQQSLDQGLQFLIQYYNGEERAKGNILERFSAQQFPDLHSELNLSSLELGDSALYFCASSSGTGVVQPQHFGDGTRLSIL.

This chain links TRBV5-1 with TRBJ1-1, with 7 bases identical to TRBD1. J lost 0 bases, V lost 3 bases, and 5 bases had no gene match. This CDR3 is 15 amino acids long. Looked up from germline, CDR1 is SGHRS and CDR2 is YFSETQ. CDR3 sequence (DNA): TGCGCCAGCAGCTACGGGACAGCATTGAACACTGAAGCTTTCTTT. This encodes CASSYGTALNTEAFF.

The chain joins TRBV19 to TRBJ1-1; D perhaps matches TRBD1 (5 bases). The CDR3 is 16 residues long. Trimming took 6 bases from V and 0 from J, leaving 17 bases between them. Germline loops: CDR1 LNHDA, CDR2 SQIVND (reference sequence). CDR3: CASSPRSGAMNTEAFF. In DNA form, the CDR3 reads TGTGCCAGTAGCCCTAGGAGTGGGGCCATGAACACTGAAGCTTTCTTT.

The rearrangement links TRBV11-2 to TRBJ2-1; D is perhaps TRBD1 (6 bases). V lost 7 bases and J 2 bases, leaving 15 bases between the germline ends. The CDR3 has 15 residues. Germline CDR1 and CDR2: SGHAT and FQNNGV. This chain's CDR3 is CASTKTRGTYNEQFF. CDR3 bases: TGTGCCAGCACCAAGACAAGGGGGACCTACAATGAGCAGTTCTTC.

The genes are TRBV6-5 and TRBJ2-7; 11 bases line up with TRBD2. Germline assignment: CDR1 MNHEY and CDR2 SVGAGI. The CDR3 totals 15 residues. V was clipped by 2 bases and J by 2 bases; unmatched bases: 2. CDR3 sequence reads: CASSYRLAGPYEQYF. In DNA form, the CDR3 reads TGTGCCAGCAGTTACCGACTAGCGGGACCCTACGAGCAGTACTTC.

This chain connects TRBV6-4 to TRBJ2-2; D unclear. The CDR3 length is 15 residues. Germline CDR1 is MRHNA and CDR2 is SNTAGT. V was shortened by 3 bases and J by 6 bases, with 14 bases between the two germline ends. CDR3 region: CASSDRTVPPGELFF. Here the CDR3 DNA reads TGTGCCAGCAGTGATAGGACGGTCCCCCCCGGGGAGCTGTTTTTT.

V usage is TRBV5-6 and J usage is TRBJ2-7, with D tentatively TRBD1 (5 bases). CDR3 length: 13 residues. Between the trimmed V and J ends, which lost 4 bases and 3 bases, there was a span of 11 bases. Germline values: CDR1 SGHDT, CDR2 YYEEEE. The CDR3 spells CASSRQGNYEQYF. The CDR3 nucleotides are TGTGCCAGCAGCCGGCAGGGTAACTACGAGCAGTACTTC. The variable domain in full, completed from reference TRBV5-6 and TRBJ2-7, reads DAGVTQSPTHLIKTRGQQVTLRCSPKSGHDTVSWYQQALGQGPQFIFQYYEEEERQRGNFPDRFSGHQFPNYSSELNVNALLLGDSALYLCASSRQGNYEQYFGPGTRLTVT.

The chain has TRBV7-9 and TRBJ2-7; 7 bases line up with TRBD1. Looked up from germline, CDR1 is SEHNR and CDR2 is FQNEAQ (reference sequence). V was pared by 5 bases and J by 1 base, with 11 bases of the junction left unmatched. The CDR3 sequence is 16 residues long. The CDR3 region has the DNA TGTGCCAGCAGCCCAGCCCGGGACAGTTCATCCTACGAGCAGTACTTC. Translated: CASSPARDSSSYEQYF.

V is TRBV27 and J is TRBJ2-6; D is ambiguous. Germline V lookup: CDR1 MNHEY, CDR2 SMNVEV (reference sequence). The CDR3 is 13 amino acids. The ends were cut back, 10 bases at V and 0 bases at J, with 7 bases in the middle. In DNA form, the CDR3 reads TGTGCCACTTCAGCCTCTGGGGCCAACGTCCTGACTTTC. It specifies CATSASGANVLTF.

V gene TRBV28 combines with J gene TRBJ1-4; no clear D gene. CDR1 and CDR2 from the germline V gene are MDHEN and SYDVKM. V lost 6 bases and J lost 10, with 15 bases in between. The CDR3 is made up of 13 amino acids. Here the CDR3 reads CASSPSTRGKLFF. CDR3 DNA sequence: TGTGCCAGCAGCCCTTCTACTCGGGGAAAACTGTTTTTT.

With respect to this clone: The same CDR3 arises from other DNA sequences in this sample as well. The chain has TRBV6-1 and TRBJ2-7; D is uncertain. The V end was cut by 1 base, the J end by 0 bases, with 4 bases between. The germline gives CDR1 MNHNS, CDR2 SASEGT. The CDR3 is 13 residues long. As DNA, the CDR3 is TGTGCCAGCAGTGAAGGTAGCTCCTACGAGCAGTACTTC. Translating it yields CASSEGSSYEQYF.

The J gene is TRBJ2-5, the V gene TRBV5-1, with D perhaps matching TRBD1 (6 bases). This CDR3 is built from 14 residues. In germline, CDR1 is SGHRS, CDR2 YFSETQ. V lost 4 bases, J lost 4 bases, and 14 bases lay in between. The CDR3 sequence is CASSPEVQGETQYF. The CDR3 region has the DNA TGCGCCAGCAGCCCGGAGGTACAGGGAGAGACCCAGTACTTC.

This chain links TRBV27 with TRBJ2-3; 10 bases fit TRBD2. Looked up from germline, CDR1 is MNHEY and CDR2 is SMNVEV (reference sequence). This CDR3 has 15 amino acids. J gave up 1 base and V 5 bases, and 3 bases lay outside the gene matches. The DNA of the CDR3 is TGTGCCAGCAGTACCGGGACTAGCGGCACAGATACGCAGTATTTT. The encoded protein is CASSTGTSGTDTQYF.

The J gene is TRBJ1-1, the V gene TRBV13, with D perhaps TRBD1 (5 bases). Germline V gene data show CDR1 as PRHDT and CDR2 as FYEKMQ (reference sequence). The V end was cut by 8 bases, the J end by 0 bases, with 22 bases between. This CDR3 is 17 amino acids long. Written as DNA, the CDR3 is TGTGCCAGCGTCACGAGGGGCGAACAGTTCATGAACACTGAAGCTTTCTTT. As protein: CASVTRGEQFMNTEAFF.

This clone appeared once. The identical CDR3 is also encoded by other nucleotide sequences in the sample. The rearrangement uses TRBV9 and TRBJ2-7; 9 bases agree with TRBD1. The J segment lost 5 bases and the V segment lost 0 bases, leaving 6 bases of the junction unmatched. CDR3 size: 15 residues. The germline gives CDR1 SGDLS, CDR2 YYNGEE. CDR3 DNA sequence: TGTGCCAGCAGCGTAGGGGGGACAGGGCGCGACGAGCAGTACTTC. Amino acids: CASSVGGTGRDEQYF. Full variable domain (missing parts from reference TRBV9 and TRBJ2-7): DSGVTQTPKHLITATGQRVTLRCSPRSGDLSVYWYQQSLDQGLQFLIQYYNGEERAKGNILERFSAQQFPDLHSELNLSSLELGDSALYFCASSVGGTGRDEQYFGPGTRLTVT.

V is TRBV11-1 and J is TRBJ2-2; the D is unclear. The V gene lost 3 bases and the J gene lost 6 bases, with 11 bases spanning the gap. The CDR3 has 14 residues. CDR1 is SGHAT and CDR2 is FQDESV in the germline V gene (reference sequence). CDR3 in DNA: TGTGCCAGCAGCTTGGGTCCCTCCGCCGGGGAGCTGTTTTTT. As protein: CASSLGPSAGELFF.

This clone was detected once. The V call is TRBV2, the J call TRBJ1-1; D is uncertain. The germline V and J ends were trimmed by 9 bases and 3 bases, with 17 bases remaining between them. Germline V lookup: CDR1 SNHLY, CDR2 FYNNEI. The CDR3 extends over 14 amino acids. CDR3 DNA sequence: TGTGCCAGTCCTCCCTTAGTAGAAGACACTGAAGCTTTCTTT. Protein: CASPPLVEDTEAFF.

The genes are TRBV4-3 and TRBJ2-7; 9 bases are a match to TRBD1. The CDR3 is 15 residues long. Germline V gives CDR1 LGHNA, CDR2 YSLEER. V was clipped by 4 bases and J by 7 bases; unmatched bases: 11. The CDR3, as DNA: TGCGCCAGCAGCCTCATGCGGGACAGGGTGGGAGAGCAGTACTTC. This gives the protein CASSLMRDRVGEQYF.

The sample holds one count of this clone. The V call is TRBV29-1, the J call TRBJ2-7, with D perhaps matching TRBD2 (6 bases). V lost 5 bases and J lost 3, with 20 bases in between. The CDR3 runs 15 residues. CDR1 is SQVTM and CDR2 is ANQGSEA in the germline V gene. Here the CDR3 DNA reads TGCAGCGTTTCCCCCGACCCCGGGACTTTCTACGAGCAGTACTTC. Its protein product is CSVSPDPGTFYEQYF.

This clone appeared a single time. V and J are TRBV28 and TRBJ1-5; no definite D call. Trimming shortened V by 6 bases and J by 1 base, and 16 bases separated the two germline ends. There are 16 residues in the CDR3. Germline V lookup: CDR1 MDHEN, CDR2 SYDVKM. The CDR3 sequence: CASSLLSWGSNQPQHF. DNA of the CDR3: TGTGCCAGCAGCCTACTGTCTTGGGGAAGCAATCAGCCCCAGCATTTT.

V gene TRBV14 combines with J gene TRBJ1-2; D uncertain. The V gene lost 2 bases and the J gene lost 7 bases, with 17 bases spanning the gap. CDR1 is SGHDN and CDR2 is FVKESK in the germline V gene. This CDR3 comprises 15 residues. This chain's CDR3 is CASSQLYAWEGGYTF. In DNA form, the CDR3 reads TGTGCCAGCAGCCAACTGTACGCTTGGGAGGGTGGCTACACCTTC.

The chain combines TRBV28 with TRBJ2-2; D is possibly TRBD2 (7 bases). Germline CDR1 reads MDHEN; CDR2 reads SYDVKM. V was cut by 4 bases and J by 7 bases, with 31 bases left in between. The CDR3 runs to 20 residues. The CDR3 DNA is TGTGCCAGCAGTTCCCTATACCCCGTTGGTTCGGGGGGCATAATCGGGGAGCTGTTTTTT. It encodes CASSSLYPVGSGGIIGELFF.

The DNA of the CDR3 is TGTGCCAGCAGTTTTACAGAGCGAGCTTTCTTT. Translated: CASSFTERAFF. The chain uses TRBV28 and TRBJ1-1; unclear D gene. The ends were cut back, 3 bases at V and 10 bases at J, with 9 bases in the middle. The germline V gene encodes CDR1 MDHEN and CDR2 SYDVKM. The CDR3 spans 11 residues. The complete variable domain, with remaining parts taken from reference TRBV28 and TRBJ1-1, reads DVKVTQSSRYLVKRTGEKVFLECVQDMDHENMFWYRQDPGLGLRLIYFSYDVKMKEKGDIPEGYSVSREKKERFSLILESASTNQTSMYLCASSFTERAFFGQGTRLTVV.

The rearrangement joins TRBV11-2 to TRBJ2-2; D is uncertain. Germline CDR1 and CDR2: SGHAT and FQNNGV. This CDR3 is built from 13 residues. V lost 1 base, J lost 6 bases, and 6 bases lay in between. CDR3 in DNA: TGTGCCAGCAGCTTAGTTTCGGCCGGGGAGCTGTTTTTT. Encoded protein: CASSLVSAGELFF. The whole variable domain, remainder taken from reference TRBV11-2 and TRBJ2-2, is EAGVAQSPRYKIIEKRQSVAFWCNPISGHATLYWYQQILGQGPKLLIQFQNNGVVDDSQLPKDRFSAERLKGVDSTLKIQPAKLEDSAVYLCASSLVSAGELFFGEGSRLTVL.